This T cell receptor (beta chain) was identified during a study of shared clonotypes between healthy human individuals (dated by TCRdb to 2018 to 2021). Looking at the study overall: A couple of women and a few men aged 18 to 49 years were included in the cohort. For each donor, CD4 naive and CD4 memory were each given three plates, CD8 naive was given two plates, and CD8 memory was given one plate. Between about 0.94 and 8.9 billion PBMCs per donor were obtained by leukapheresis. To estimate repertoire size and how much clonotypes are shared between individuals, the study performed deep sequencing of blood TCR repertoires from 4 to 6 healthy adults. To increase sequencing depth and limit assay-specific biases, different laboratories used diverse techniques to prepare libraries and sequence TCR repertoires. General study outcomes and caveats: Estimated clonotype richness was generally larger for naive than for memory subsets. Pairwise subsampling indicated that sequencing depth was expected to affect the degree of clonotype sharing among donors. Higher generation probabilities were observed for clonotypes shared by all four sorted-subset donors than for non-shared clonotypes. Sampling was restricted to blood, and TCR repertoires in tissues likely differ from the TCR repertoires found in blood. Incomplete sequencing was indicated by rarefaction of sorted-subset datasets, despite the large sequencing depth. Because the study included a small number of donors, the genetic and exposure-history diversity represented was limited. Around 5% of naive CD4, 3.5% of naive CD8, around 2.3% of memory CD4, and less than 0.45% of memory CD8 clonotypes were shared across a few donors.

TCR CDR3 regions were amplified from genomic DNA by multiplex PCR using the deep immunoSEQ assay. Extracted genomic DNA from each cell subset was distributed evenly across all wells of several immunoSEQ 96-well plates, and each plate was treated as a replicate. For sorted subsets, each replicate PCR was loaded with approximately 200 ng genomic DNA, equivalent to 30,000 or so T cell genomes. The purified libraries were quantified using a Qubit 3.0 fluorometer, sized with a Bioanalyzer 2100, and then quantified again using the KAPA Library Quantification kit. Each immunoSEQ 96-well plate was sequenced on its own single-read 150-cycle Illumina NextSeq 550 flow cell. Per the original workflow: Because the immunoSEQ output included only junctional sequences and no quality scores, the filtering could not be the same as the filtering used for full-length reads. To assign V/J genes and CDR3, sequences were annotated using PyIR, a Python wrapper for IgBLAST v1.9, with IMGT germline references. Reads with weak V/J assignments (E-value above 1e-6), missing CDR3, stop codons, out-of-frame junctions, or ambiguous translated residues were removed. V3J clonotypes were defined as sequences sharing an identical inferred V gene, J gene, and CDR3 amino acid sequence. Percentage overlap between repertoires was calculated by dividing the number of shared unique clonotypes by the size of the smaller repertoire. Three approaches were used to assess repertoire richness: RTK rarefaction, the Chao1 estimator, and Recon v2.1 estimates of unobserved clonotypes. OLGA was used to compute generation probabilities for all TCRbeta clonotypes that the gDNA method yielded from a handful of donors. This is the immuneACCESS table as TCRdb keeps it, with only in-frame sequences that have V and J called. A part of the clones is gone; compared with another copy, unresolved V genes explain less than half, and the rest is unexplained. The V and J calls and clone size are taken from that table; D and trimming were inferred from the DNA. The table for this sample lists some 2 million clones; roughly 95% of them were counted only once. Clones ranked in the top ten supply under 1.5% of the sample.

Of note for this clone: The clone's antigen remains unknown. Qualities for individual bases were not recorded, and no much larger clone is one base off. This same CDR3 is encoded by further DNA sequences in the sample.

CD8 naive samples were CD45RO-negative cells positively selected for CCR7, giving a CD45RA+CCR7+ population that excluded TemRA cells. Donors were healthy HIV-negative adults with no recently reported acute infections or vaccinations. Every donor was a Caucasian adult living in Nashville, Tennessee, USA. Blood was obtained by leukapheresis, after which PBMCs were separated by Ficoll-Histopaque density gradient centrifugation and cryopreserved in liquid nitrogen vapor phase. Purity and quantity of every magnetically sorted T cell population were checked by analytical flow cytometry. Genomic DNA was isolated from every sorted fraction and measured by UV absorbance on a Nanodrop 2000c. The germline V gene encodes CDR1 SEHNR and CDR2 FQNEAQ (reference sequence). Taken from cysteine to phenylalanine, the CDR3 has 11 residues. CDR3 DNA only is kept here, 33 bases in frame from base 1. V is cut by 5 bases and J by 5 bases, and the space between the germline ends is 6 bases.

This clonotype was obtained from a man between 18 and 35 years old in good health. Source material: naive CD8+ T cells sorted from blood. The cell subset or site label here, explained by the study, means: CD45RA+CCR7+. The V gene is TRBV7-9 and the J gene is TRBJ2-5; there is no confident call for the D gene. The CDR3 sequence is CASSPLETQYF. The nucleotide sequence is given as TGTGCCAGCAGCCCTCTCGAGACCCAGTACTTC.